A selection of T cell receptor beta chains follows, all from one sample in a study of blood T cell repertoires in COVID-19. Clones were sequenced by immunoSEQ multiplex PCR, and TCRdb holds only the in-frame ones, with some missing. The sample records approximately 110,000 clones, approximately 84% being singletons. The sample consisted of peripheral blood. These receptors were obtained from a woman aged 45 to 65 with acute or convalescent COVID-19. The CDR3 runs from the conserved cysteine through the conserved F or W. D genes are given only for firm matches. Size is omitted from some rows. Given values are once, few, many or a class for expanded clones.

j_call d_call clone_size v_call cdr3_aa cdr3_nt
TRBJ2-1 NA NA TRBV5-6 CASSLSQLNEQFF TGTGCCAGCAGCTTGTCACAGCTCAATGAGCAGTTCTTC
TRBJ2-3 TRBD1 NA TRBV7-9 CASSLAVQGGVSTDTQYF TGTGCCAGCAGCTTAGCGGTACAGGGGGGAGTATCGACAGATACGCAGTATTTT
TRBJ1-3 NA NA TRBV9 CASSVDSSGNTIYF TGTGCCAGCAGCGTAGACAGCTCTGGAAACACCATATATTTT
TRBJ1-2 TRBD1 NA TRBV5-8 CASSPPRLTGRGYGYTF TGTGCCAGCAGCCCCCCGCGACTGACAGGGCGCGGCTATGGCTACACCTTC
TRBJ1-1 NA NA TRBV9 CASHSEGRTEAFF TGTGCCAGCCACTCCGAAGGCAGGACTGAAGCTTTCTTT
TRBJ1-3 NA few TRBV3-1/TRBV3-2 CASSLTGLSGNTIYF TGTGCCAGCAGCCTCACAGGTCTCTCTGGAAACACCATATATTTT
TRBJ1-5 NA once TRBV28 CASSLTGLGNQPQHF TGTGCCAGCAGCCTAACAGGGTTGGGCAATCAGCCCCAGCATTTT
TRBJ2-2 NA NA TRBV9 CASSAWDIAGELFF TGTGCCAGCAGCGCCTGGGACATCGCCGGGGAGCTGTTTTTT
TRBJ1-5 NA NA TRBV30 CAWSGGVNQPQHF TGTGCCTGGAGTGGAGGAGTGAATCAGCCCCAGCATTTT
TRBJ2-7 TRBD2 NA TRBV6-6 CASSPSSGGRLSYEQYF TGTGCCAGCAGTCCCTCTAGCGGGGGCCGCCTCTCCTACGAGCAGTACTTC
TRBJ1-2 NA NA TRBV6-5 CASARGHNYGYTF TGTGCCAGCGCCAGGGGTCATAACTATGGCTACACCTTC